The clone carrying this T cell receptor (beta chain) came up a few times. Authors' analysis steps: Estimates of nucleated cell counts were drawn from the amplification of reference gene primers. Data came from immunoSEQ multiplex PCR; TCRdb stores just in-frame clones and leaves some out. V and J calls and clone size are those listed in that table; D and trimming were worked out from the DNA. The table lists about 150,000 clones, approximately 87% of them singletons, with around 6.1% in the top ten. This entry is derived from a study of blood T cell repertoires in COVID-19. Study-wide background: Acute and convalescent COVID-19 samples came from the United States, Italy and Spain.

The CDR3 consists of 14 residues. Germline loops: CDR1 SQVTM, CDR2 ANQGSEA. Trimming stripped 4 bases from V and 0 bases from J, with 11 bases between. The chain combines TRBV29-1 with TRBJ2-3; no clear D gene. The receptor comes from an older man with acute or convalescent COVID-19. The sample taken for sequencing was peripheral blood. CDR3 sequence: CSVVFYLSTDTQYF. The CDR3 region has the DNA TGCAGCGTTGTCTTCTATCTTAGCACAGATACGCAGTATTTT.